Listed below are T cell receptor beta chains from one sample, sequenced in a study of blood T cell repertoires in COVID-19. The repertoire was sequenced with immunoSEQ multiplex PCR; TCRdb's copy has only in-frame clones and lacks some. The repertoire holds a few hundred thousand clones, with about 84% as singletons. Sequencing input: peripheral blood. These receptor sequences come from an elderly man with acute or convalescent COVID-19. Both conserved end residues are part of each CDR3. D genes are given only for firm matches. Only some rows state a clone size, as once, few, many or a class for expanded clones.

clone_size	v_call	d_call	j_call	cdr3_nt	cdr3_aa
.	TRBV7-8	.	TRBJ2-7	TGTGCCAGCAGCCGAGCCGGGACTGCTCTTTTC	CASSRAGTALF
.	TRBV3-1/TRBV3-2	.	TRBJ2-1	TGTGCCAGCAGCCAAGATAACCAGGCCTACAATGAGCAGTTCTTC	CASSQDNQAYNEQFF
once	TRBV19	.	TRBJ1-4	TGTGCGGTTGGGGGAGGTGATGAAAAACTGTTTTTT	CAVGGGDEKLFF
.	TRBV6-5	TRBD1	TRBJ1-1	TGTGCCAGCAGTTGGACAGGGAACACTGAAGCTTTCTTT	CASSWTGNTEAFF
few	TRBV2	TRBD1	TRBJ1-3	TGTGCCAGCAGTGCGAGGACAGGGACTGGAAACACCATATATTTT	CASSARTGTGNTIYF
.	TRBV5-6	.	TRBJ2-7	TGTGCCAGCAGCTTGGGGGTAGGGGTCGAGCAGTACTTC	CASSLGVGVEQYF
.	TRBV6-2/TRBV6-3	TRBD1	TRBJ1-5	TGTGCCAGCAGTACCGCTGGGACAGGCAGTCAGCCCCAGCATTTT	CASSTAGTGSQPQHF
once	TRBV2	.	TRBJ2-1	TGTGCCTCCCGACCGGACTTCTCCTACAATGAGCAGTTCTTC	CASRPDFSYNEQFF
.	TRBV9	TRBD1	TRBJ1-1	TGTGCCAGCAGCGTAGTGACAGGGGGGCCGGCTTTCTTT	CASSVVTGGPAFF
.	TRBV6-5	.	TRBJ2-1	TGTGCCAGCAGTTACTATAGGACATCGATTGAGCAGTTCTTC	CASSYYRTSIEQFF
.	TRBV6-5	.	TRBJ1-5	TGTGCCAGCAGTCTCGGCGGGGGGCAGCCCCAGCATTTT	CASSLGGGQPQHF
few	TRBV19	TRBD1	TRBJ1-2	TGTGCCAGTACCGCGACGGGACAGGGGGCGCGAGGCTATGGCTACACCTTC	CASTATGQGARGYGYTF
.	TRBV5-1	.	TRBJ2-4	TGCGCCAGCAGCTCGTGGGGGCGTGGGGCCAAAAACATTCAGTACTTC	CASSSWGRGAKNIQYF
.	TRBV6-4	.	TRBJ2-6	TGTGCCAGCAGTGAAGTAGGACAGACTTTTGGGGCCAACGTCCTGACTTTC	CASSEVGQTFGANVLTF
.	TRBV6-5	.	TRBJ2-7	TGTGCGGGAGGGGGAAAAGGGGTTTCCTACGAGCAGTACTTC	CAGGGKGVSYEQYF
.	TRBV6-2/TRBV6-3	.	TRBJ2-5	TGTGCCAGCAGTTCCCGGACTGGAAGGGAGACCCAGTACTTC	CASSSRTGRETQYF
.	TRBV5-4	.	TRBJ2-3	TGTGCCAGCAGCTTGGGTGGGGGGGCCGTAGATACGCAGTATTTT	CASSLGGGAVDTQYF
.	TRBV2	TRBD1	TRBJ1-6	TGTGCCAGCAGGAAGACAGGGATGGGTTCACCCCTCCACTTT	CASRKTGMGSPLHF
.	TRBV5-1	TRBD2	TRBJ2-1	TGCGCCAGCAGGGACCTAGCGGGACCATACAATGAGCAGTTCTTC	CASRDLAGPYNEQFF
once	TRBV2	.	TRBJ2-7	TGTGCCAGCTCCGACGCAGGGTGGAGCGAGCAGTACTTC	CASSDAGWSEQYF
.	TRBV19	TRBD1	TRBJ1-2	TGTGCCAGTAGTATCGGGACAGGGGGCGTAAGGAACTATGGCTACACCTTC	CASSIGTGGVRNYGYTF
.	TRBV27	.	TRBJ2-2	TGTGCCAGCAGTTTTTCCAGCACCGGGGAGCTGTTTTTT	CASSFSSTGELFF
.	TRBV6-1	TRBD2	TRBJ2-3	TGTGCCAGCAGTGAAACAGGACTAGCCGGGTTCACAGATACGCAGTATTTT	CASSETGLAGFTDTQYF
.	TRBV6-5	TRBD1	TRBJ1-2	TGTGCCAGCAGCCCCTCAGGGGGAAACTATGGCTACACCTTC	CASSPSGGNYGYTF
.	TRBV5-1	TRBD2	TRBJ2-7	TGCGCCAGCCGGTTAAGCGGGGCAACCTACGAGCAGTACTTC	CASRLSGATYEQYF
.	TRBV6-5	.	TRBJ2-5	TGTGCCAGCAGTTACTCGAGGGGACTCCAAGAGACCCAGTACTTC	CASSYSRGLQETQYF
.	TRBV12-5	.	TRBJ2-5	TGTGCTAGTGGTTTGGCCGGTACGGTGGGCGAGACCCAGTACTTC	CASGLAGTVGETQYF
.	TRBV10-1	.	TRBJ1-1	TGCGCCAGCAGTGAGTCTGGGGGAGGGTTGGGGGCTGAAGCTTTCTTT	CASSESGGGLGAEAFF
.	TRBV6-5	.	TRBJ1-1	TGTGCCAGCAGTTACTCGGGCCAGGGTTCTGAAGCTTTCTTT	CASSYSGQGSEAFF
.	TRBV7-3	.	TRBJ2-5	TGTGCCAGCAGCAAGACAGTCCAAGAGACCCAGTACTTC	CASSKTVQETQYF
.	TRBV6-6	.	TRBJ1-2	TGTGCCAGCACCCACGAGGTCCTAAGCACCAATGGCTACACCTTC	CASTHEVLSTNGYTF
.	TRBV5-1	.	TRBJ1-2	TGCGCCAGCGGTATAGAATCGGACTATGGCTACACCTTC	CASGIESDYGYTF
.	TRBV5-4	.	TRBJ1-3	TGTGCCAGCAGCCGACGACAGACAAACACCATATATTTT	CASSRRQTNTIYF
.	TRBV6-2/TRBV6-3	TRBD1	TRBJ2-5	TGTGCCAGCAGTTTACAGGGGGCGGCGGAGACCCAGTACTTC	CASSLQGAAETQYF
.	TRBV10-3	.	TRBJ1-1	TGTGCCATCAGTGAGGGTTTGGAGATGACTGAAGCTTTCTTT	CAISEGLEMTEAFF
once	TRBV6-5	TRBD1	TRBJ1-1	TGTGCCAGCAGTTACCCCGGGACAGTAGAGAGGACTTTCTTT	CASSYPGTVERTFF
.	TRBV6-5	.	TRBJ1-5	TGTGCCAGCCACAGGGAAGTCAATCAGCCCCAGCATTTT	CASHREVNQPQHF
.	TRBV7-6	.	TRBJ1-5	TGTGCCAGCAGCCTTTCGGACAGCCCTAATCAGCCCCAGCATTTT	CASSLSDSPNQPQHF